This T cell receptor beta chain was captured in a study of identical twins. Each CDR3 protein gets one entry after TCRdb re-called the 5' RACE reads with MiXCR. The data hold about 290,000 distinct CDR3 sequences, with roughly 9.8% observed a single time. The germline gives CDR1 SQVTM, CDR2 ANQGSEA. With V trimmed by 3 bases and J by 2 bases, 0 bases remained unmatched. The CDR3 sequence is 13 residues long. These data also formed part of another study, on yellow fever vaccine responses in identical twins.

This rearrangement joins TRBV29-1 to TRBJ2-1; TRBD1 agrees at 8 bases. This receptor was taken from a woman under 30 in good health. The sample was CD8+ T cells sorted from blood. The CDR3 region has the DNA TGCAGCGTTGACAGGGGGCCCTACAATGAGCAGTTCTTC. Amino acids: CSVDRGPYNEQFF.